Described below is a single T cell receptor beta chain sequence and its context. This sample stems from a study of blood T cell repertoires in COVID-19. Background on the study: Whether acute or convalescent, the COVID-19 samples came from the United States, Italy and Spain. PBMCs, B-cell-depleted T cells, or T cells provided the cDNA or gDNA that made up the material.

Methods used by the authors: Counts of nucleated cells, estimated from reference gene primer amplification, were obtained. TCRdb's table, derived via immunoSEQ multiplex PCR, lists solely in-frame clones and lacks some. V, J and clone size derive from that table, while D and trimming were established from the DNA sequence. The table records about 300,000 clones, around nine tenths of them present only once. Participants spanned ages about 18 to 95 years and resided in 20 to 30 US areas. Looked up from germline, CDR1 is SGHKS and CDR2 is YYEKEE (reference sequence). The CDR3 spans 14 residues. Trimming at V came to 1 base and at J to 7 bases, leaving 2 bases not matched to a gene.

The TCR sequence derives from a middle-aged woman who had recovered from COVID-19. The genes are TRBV5-5 and TRBJ1-6, with TRBD1 identical over 7 bases. The source material was PBMCs or T cells enriched from blood (not recorded which). This chain's CDR3 is CASSLIQGNSPLHF. The CDR3, as DNA: TGTGCCAGCAGCTTGATACAGGGGAATTCACCCCTCCACTTT. The complete variable domain, with remaining parts taken from reference TRBV5-5 and TRBJ1-6, reads DAGVTQSPTHLIKTRGQQVTLRCSPISGHKSVSWYQQVLGQGPQFIFQYYEKEERGRGNFPDRFSARQFPNYSSELNVNALLLGDSALYLCASSLIQGNSPLHFGNGTRLTVT.